These T cell receptor beta chains were read from a single sample in a study of memory CD4+ T cells and cytomegalovirus serostatus. Only in-frame clones appear in the TCRdb table, and some are missing; sequencing was by immunoSEQ multiplex PCR. This sample has 30,000 to 50,000 clones, with 60% to 85% found just once. Sequenced material: memory CD4+ T cells from blood. The origin of the receptors is an adult in good health and CMV-seronegative. The CDR3 runs from the conserved cysteine through the conserved F or W. D genes are given only for firm matches. Expanded clones are given a class, and other clones once, few, many or no size at all.

abundance: -; d_gene: -; j_gene: TRBJ2-7; v_gene: TRBV5-1; CDR3nt: TGCGCCAGCAGCCCCGAGGACAGACTAACCACCTACGAGCAGTACTTC; CDR3aa: CASSPEDRLTTYEQYF
abundance: once; d_gene: -; j_gene: TRBJ1-1; v_gene: TRBV18; CDR3nt: TGTGCCAGCTCACCCACAGGGATAGGAACTGAAGCTTTCTTT; CDR3aa: CASSPTGIGTEAFF
abundance: -; d_gene: -; j_gene: TRBJ1-4; v_gene: TRBV7-9; CDR3nt: TGTGCCAGCAGCTTAGTTGGTGGGGAAAAACTGTTTTTT; CDR3aa: CASSLVGGEKLFF
abundance: -; d_gene: -; j_gene: TRBJ1-5; v_gene: TRBV7-9; CDR3nt: TGTGCCAGCAGCGGAAATAGCAATCAGCCCCAGCATTTT; CDR3aa: CASSGNSNQPQHF
abundance: -; d_gene: -; j_gene: TRBJ1-5; v_gene: TRBV5-6; CDR3nt: TGTGCCAGCAGCTACAGCCCTCAGGGCAATCAGCCCCAGCATTTT; CDR3aa: CASSYSPQGNQPQHF
abundance: few; d_gene: -; j_gene: TRBJ2-3; v_gene: TRBV19; CDR3nt: TGTGCCAGTAGAAGGGGAGGCGGCGCGTTGGAAACGCAGTATTTT; CDR3aa: CASRRGGGALETQYF
abundance: -; d_gene: TRBD1; j_gene: TRBJ2-1; v_gene: TRBV19; CDR3nt: TGTGCCAGTAGTATTCGGGACAGGGCGGACAATGAGCAGTTCTTC; CDR3aa: CASSIRDRADNEQFF
abundance: -; d_gene: TRBD1; j_gene: TRBJ1-5; v_gene: TRBV18; CDR3nt: TGTGCCAGCTCACCAGACAGGGCCGATCCGGGCAATCAGCCCCAGCATTTT; CDR3aa: CASSPDRADPGNQPQHF
abundance: -; d_gene: -; j_gene: TRBJ2-3; v_gene: TRBV18; CDR3nt: TGTGCCAGCTCACCAGGCAGGGCGGGGGATACGCAGTATTTT; CDR3aa: CASSPGRAGDTQYF
abundance: -; d_gene: TRBD1; j_gene: TRBJ1-2; v_gene: TRBV5-1; CDR3nt: TGCGCCAGCAGGGAAGAGGACAGGGTGAACTATGGCTACACCTTC; CDR3aa: CASREEDRVNYGYTF
abundance: -; d_gene: TRBD1; j_gene: TRBJ2-5; v_gene: TRBV10-1; CDR3nt: TGCGCCAGCAGTGAGTCGCGGACAGGGGATGAGACCCAGTACTTC; CDR3aa: CASSESRTGDETQYF
abundance: -; d_gene: TRBD1; j_gene: TRBJ2-3; v_gene: TRBV18; CDR3nt: TGTGCCAGCTCACCGGGACAGGGGAGGACAGATACGCAGTATTTT; CDR3aa: CASSPGQGRTDTQYF
abundance: -; d_gene: -; j_gene: TRBJ2-5; v_gene: TRBV19; CDR3nt: TGTGCCAGTAGTATAGGCCTGTACCAAGAGACCCAGTACTTC; CDR3aa: CASSIGLYQETQYF
abundance: -; d_gene: -; j_gene: TRBJ1-5; v_gene: TRBV5-8; CDR3nt: TGTGCCAGCAGCCCACGACAGCCAAATCAGCCCCAGCATTTT; CDR3aa: CASSPRQPNQPQHF
abundance: -; d_gene: TRBD1; j_gene: TRBJ1-2; v_gene: TRBV10-2; CDR3nt: TGCGCCAGCAGTGATGTCGGACAGGGACCTCTTGGCTACACCTTC; CDR3aa: CASSDVGQGPLGYTF
abundance: -; d_gene: TRBD1; j_gene: TRBJ1-2; v_gene: TRBV7-3; CDR3nt: TGTGCCAGCAGCTCAGGACAGGGGGGTAGCTATGGCTACACCTTC; CDR3aa: CASSSGQGGSYGYTF
abundance: -; d_gene: -; j_gene: TRBJ1-2; v_gene: TRBV4-2; CDR3nt: TGTGCCAGCAGCCAAGATCCAGGTCGGTGGTACACCTTC; CDR3aa: CASSQDPGRWYTF
abundance: -; d_gene: -; j_gene: TRBJ1-4; v_gene: TRBV9; CDR3nt: TGTGCCAGCAGCGTAGGGGGTGGATGGAGTGAAAAACTGTTTTTT; CDR3aa: CASSVGGGWSEKLFF
abundance: -; d_gene: -; j_gene: TRBJ1-2; v_gene: TRBV6-1; CDR3nt: TGTGCCAGCAGTGAAATGGATAACTATGGCTACACCTTC; CDR3aa: CASSEMDNYGYTF
abundance: -; d_gene: TRBD1; j_gene: TRBJ2-5; v_gene: TRBV27; CDR3nt: TGTGCCAGCAGTTTTAGTTGGACAGGGGAAGAGACCCAGTACTTC; CDR3aa: CASSFSWTGEETQYF
abundance: -; d_gene: -; j_gene: TRBJ2-2; v_gene: TRBV6-6; CDR3nt: TGTGCCAGCAGCCGCAAGGGGGAGCTGTTTTTT; CDR3aa: CASSRKGELFF
abundance: -; d_gene: TRBD2; j_gene: TRBJ2-7; v_gene: TRBV18; CDR3nt: TGTGCCAGCTCACGCCTAGCGGAGTCCTACGAGCAGTACTTC; CDR3aa: CASSRLAESYEQYF
abundance: -; d_gene: -; j_gene: TRBJ1-5; v_gene: TRBV7-8; CDR3nt: TGTGCCAGCAGCTTAAGAGTAGGGGGTTCCAATCAGCCCCAGCATTTT; CDR3aa: CASSLRVGGSNQPQHF
abundance: -; d_gene: -; j_gene: TRBJ2-3; v_gene: TRBV7-3; CDR3nt: TGTGCCAGCAGCCCTCAGCACAGCACAGATACGCAGTATTTT; CDR3aa: CASSPQHSTDTQYF
abundance: -; d_gene: -; j_gene: TRBJ1-1; v_gene: TRBV30; CDR3nt: TGTGCCTGGAGTGTAGGAGGAGAAGCTTTCTTT; CDR3aa: CAWSVGGEAFF
abundance: -; d_gene: -; j_gene: TRBJ2-7; v_gene: TRBV9; CDR3nt: TGTGCCAGCAGCACAAGTCCGGGTAACACCTACGAGCAGTACTTC; CDR3aa: CASSTSPGNTYEQYF
abundance: -; d_gene: TRBD1; j_gene: TRBJ2-6; v_gene: TRBV15; CDR3nt: TGTGCCACCAGCAGGGACCTACAGGGGATAACCTCTGGGGCCAACGTCCTGACTTTC; CDR3aa: CATSRDLQGITSGANVLTF
abundance: -; d_gene: -; j_gene: TRBJ1-1; v_gene: TRBV18; CDR3nt: TGTGCCAGCTCACAAGGGGAGAATACTGAAGCTTTCTTT; CDR3aa: CASSQGENTEAFF
abundance: -; d_gene: TRBD1; j_gene: TRBJ1-2; v_gene: TRBV5-5; CDR3nt: TGTGCCAGCAGCTTCCGGGACAGGGTTGATTGGAGGTATGGCTACACCTTC; CDR3aa: CASSFRDRVDWRYGYTF
abundance: -; d_gene: -; j_gene: TRBJ2-1; v_gene: TRBV5-1; CDR3nt: TGCGCCAGCAACGGGGACCATTACAATGAGCAGTTCTTC; CDR3aa: CASNGDHYNEQFF
abundance: few; d_gene: TRBD1; j_gene: TRBJ1-6; v_gene: TRBV7-9; CDR3nt: TGTGCCAGCAGCGCCGGACAGGGAGCTAATTCACCCCTCCACTTT; CDR3aa: CASSAGQGANSPLHF
abundance: once; d_gene: -; j_gene: TRBJ1-1; v_gene: TRBV7-3; CDR3nt: TGTGCCAGCAGCTTAACGGACAGCAACACTGAAGCTTTCTTT; CDR3aa: CASSLTDSNTEAFF
abundance: -; d_gene: -; j_gene: TRBJ2-7; v_gene: TRBV7-9; CDR3nt: TGTGCCAGCAGCTTAAGACAGCACGAGCAGTACTTC; CDR3aa: CASSLRQHEQYF
abundance: -; d_gene: -; j_gene: TRBJ1-3; v_gene: TRBV4-2; CDR3nt: TGTGCCAGCAGCCAAGATCAAGAAACAGGCTCTGGAAACACCATATATTTT; CDR3aa: CASSQDQETGSGNTIYF
abundance: -; d_gene: TRBD2; j_gene: TRBJ2-7; v_gene: TRBV2; CDR3nt: TGTGCCAGCAGTGAAGTTACGTCGGGCAGGCGGGGGAGCTCCTACGAGCAGTACTTC; CDR3aa: CASSEVTSGRRGSSYEQYF
abundance: few; d_gene: -; j_gene: TRBJ2-3; v_gene: TRBV27; CDR3nt: TGTGCCAGCAGTTTATCCCCCGGGCAAAATACGCAGTATTTT; CDR3aa: CASSLSPGQNTQYF
abundance: -; d_gene: TRBD2; j_gene: TRBJ2-3; v_gene: TRBV7-2; CDR3nt: TGTGCCAGCAGCTTTAATTTAGCGGGTACAGATACGCAGTATTTT; CDR3aa: CASSFNLAGTDTQYF
abundance: -; d_gene: -; j_gene: TRBJ2-3; v_gene: TRBV6-5; CDR3nt: TGTGCCAGCCTCGGACACATCACAGATACGCAGTATTTT; CDR3aa: CASLGHITDTQYF
abundance: once; d_gene: TRBD1; j_gene: TRBJ1-1; v_gene: TRBV29-1; CDR3nt: TGCAGCGTTGAAGATACAGGGGCGGGCACTGAAGCTTTCTTT; CDR3aa: CSVEDTGAGTEAFF
abundance: few; d_gene: -; j_gene: TRBJ1-1; v_gene: TRBV5-1; CDR3nt: TGCGCCAGCAGCTCATACCTACAGAACACTGAAGCTTTCTTT; CDR3aa: CASSSYLQNTEAFF
abundance: -; d_gene: -; j_gene: TRBJ1-5; v_gene: TRBV19; CDR3nt: TGTGCCAGTAGTCCACCTCGGGGGGGGCGGATAAGCAATCAGCCCCAGCATTTT; CDR3aa: CASSPPRGGRISNQPQHF
abundance: -; d_gene: -; j_gene: TRBJ1-2; v_gene: TRBV5-4; CDR3nt: TGTGCCAGCAGCCTGGACAGCAACTATGGCTACACCTTC; CDR3aa: CASSLDSNYGYTF
abundance: -; d_gene: -; j_gene: TRBJ1-3; v_gene: TRBV7-9; CDR3nt: TGTGCCAGCAGCTTTGGGACGGCTGGAAACACCATATATTTT; CDR3aa: CASSFGTAGNTIYF
abundance: -; d_gene: -; j_gene: TRBJ1-6; v_gene: TRBV11-2; CDR3nt: TGTGCCAGCAGCTTAGATCGATATTCACCCCTCCACTTT; CDR3aa: CASSLDRYSPLHF